The entry that follows covers one T cell receptor beta chain sequence. Under the authors' procedure: Amplifying reference gene primers gave estimates of nucleated cell counts. Sequencing was performed with immunoSEQ multiplex PCR; in TCRdb, only in-frame clones are kept and a portion is missing. From that table come the V and J calls and clone size; the DNA was used to work out D and trimming. The sample lists some 120,000 clones; more than 75% were seen once. The sample is drawn from a study of blood T cell repertoires in COVID-19. Looking at the study overall: PBMCs, B-cell-depleted T cells, or T cells were the source of the cDNA or gDNA that made up the material.

V was trimmed by 2 bases and J by 5 bases, leaving 7 bases between them. Germline CDR1 is MDHEN and CDR2 is SYDVKM. The CDR3 consists of 13 residues. The source is a human donor in a cohort sampled during active COVID-19. The chain carries TRBV28 and TRBJ1-3; D remains ambiguous. Sequenced sample: peripheral blood. CDR3 amino acids: CASSLMARNTIYF. CDR3 DNA: TGTGCCAGCAGTTTAATGGCCCGAAACACCATATATTTT.